This T cell receptor (beta chain) came from a study of OX40 agonist ivuxolimab in advanced cancers. TCRdb keeps only in-frame clones here, not all; method: immunoSEQ multiplex PCR. The sample lists 65,000 to 95,000 clones; roughly 83% were seen once. V shed 5 bases, J shed 5 bases, and the junction held 7 bases outside the gene matches. The CDR3 sequence is 14 residues long. Germline CDR1 and CDR2: SGHVS and FQNEAQ. The source material was CD4+ or CD8+ T cells sorted from blood, sampled in a trial of the OX40 agonist ivuxolimab. This chain uses TRBV7-8 with TRBJ2-5; the match to TRBD1 covers 8 bases. The sequence was obtained from an adult with an advanced solid tumor such as melanoma, head and neck, liver or kidney cancer. CDR3 in DNA: TGTGCCAGCAGCAAGACAGGGGAGCGGGAGACCCAGTACTTC. This sequence encodes CASSKTGERETQYF.